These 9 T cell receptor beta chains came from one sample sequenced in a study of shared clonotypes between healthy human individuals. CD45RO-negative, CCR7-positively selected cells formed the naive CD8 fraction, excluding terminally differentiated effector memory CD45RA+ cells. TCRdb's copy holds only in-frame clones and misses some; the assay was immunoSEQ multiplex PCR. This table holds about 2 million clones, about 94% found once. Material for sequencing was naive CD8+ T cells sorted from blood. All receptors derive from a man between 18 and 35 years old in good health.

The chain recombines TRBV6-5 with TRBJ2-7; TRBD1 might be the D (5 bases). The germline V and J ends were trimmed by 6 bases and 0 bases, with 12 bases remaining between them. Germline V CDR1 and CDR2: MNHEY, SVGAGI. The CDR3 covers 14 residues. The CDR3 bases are TGTGCCAGCAGCCCGACAGCGTACTCCTACGAGCAGTACTTC. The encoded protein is CASSPTAYSYEQYF.

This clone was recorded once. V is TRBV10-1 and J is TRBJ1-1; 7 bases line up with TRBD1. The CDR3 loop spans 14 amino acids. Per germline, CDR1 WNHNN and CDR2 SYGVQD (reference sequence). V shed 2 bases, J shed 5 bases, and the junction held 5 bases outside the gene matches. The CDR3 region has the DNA TGCGCCAGCAGTGAGGACAGGGACGGAACTGAAGCTTTCTTT. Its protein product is CASSEDRDGTEAFF.

CDR3 residues: CSVEETDYNEQFF. The DNA of the CDR3 is TGCAGCGTTGAGGAGACAGACTACAATGAGCAGTTCTTC. The gene calls are TRBV29-1 and TRBJ2-1, with D maybe TRBD1 (5 bases). Germline V gives CDR1 SQVTM, CDR2 ANQGSEA. The germline V and J ends were trimmed by 3 bases and 3 bases, with 9 bases remaining between them. This CDR3 is 13 amino acids long.

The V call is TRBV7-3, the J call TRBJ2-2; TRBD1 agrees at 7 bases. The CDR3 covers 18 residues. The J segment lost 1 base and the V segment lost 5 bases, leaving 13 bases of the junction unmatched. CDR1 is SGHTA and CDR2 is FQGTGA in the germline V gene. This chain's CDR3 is CASSPRRSGQLNTGELFF. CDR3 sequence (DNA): TGTGCCAGCAGCCCGCGGAGATCGGGACAGCTGAACACCGGGGAGCTGTTTTTT.

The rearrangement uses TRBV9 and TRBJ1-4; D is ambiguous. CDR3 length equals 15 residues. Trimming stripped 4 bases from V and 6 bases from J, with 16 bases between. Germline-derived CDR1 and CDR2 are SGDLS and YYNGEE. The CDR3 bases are TGTGCCAGCAGCTCACAGACAAAAAGCGATGAAAAACTGTTTTTT. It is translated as CASSSQTKSDEKLFF.

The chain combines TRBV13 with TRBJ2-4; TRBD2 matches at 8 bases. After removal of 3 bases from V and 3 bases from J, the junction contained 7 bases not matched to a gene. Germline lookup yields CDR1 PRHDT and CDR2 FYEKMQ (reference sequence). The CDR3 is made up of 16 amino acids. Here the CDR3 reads CASSLGSGIGKNIQYF. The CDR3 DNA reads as TGTGCCAGCAGCTTGGGTAGCGGGATCGGCAAAAACATTCAGTACTTC.

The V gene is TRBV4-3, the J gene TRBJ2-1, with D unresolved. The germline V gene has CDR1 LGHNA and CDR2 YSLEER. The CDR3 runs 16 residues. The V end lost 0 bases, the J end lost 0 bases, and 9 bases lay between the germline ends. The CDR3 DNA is TGCGCCAGCAGCCAAGATATGATTGACTCCTACAATGAGCAGTTCTTC. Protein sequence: CASSQDMIDSYNEQFF.

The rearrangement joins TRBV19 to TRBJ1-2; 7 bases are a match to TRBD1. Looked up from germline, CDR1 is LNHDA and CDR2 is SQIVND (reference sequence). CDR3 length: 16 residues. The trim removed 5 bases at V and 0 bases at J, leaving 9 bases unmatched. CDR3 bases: TGTGCCAGTAGTCCTACAGGGGCCGCAACTAACTATGGCTACACCTTC. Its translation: CASSPTGAATNYGYTF.

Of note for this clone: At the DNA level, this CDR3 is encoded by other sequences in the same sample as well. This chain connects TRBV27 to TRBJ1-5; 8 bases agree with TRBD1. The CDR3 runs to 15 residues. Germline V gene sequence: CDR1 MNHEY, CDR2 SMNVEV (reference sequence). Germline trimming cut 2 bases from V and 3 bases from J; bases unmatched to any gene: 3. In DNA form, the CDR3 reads TGTGCCAGCAGTTTAAGTCAGGGGGCCAATCAGCCCCAGCATTTT. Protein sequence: CASSLSQGANQPQHF.